Here is one T cell receptor (beta chain) with its context. Its antigen is undetermined. Use of 60 Vbeta and 13 Jbeta primers characterized the PCR. Repertoires were generated with immunoSEQ multiplex PCR, while TCRdb's copy carries only in-frame clones and drops some. This repertoire includes approximately 120,000 clones. These data belong to a study of cytomegalovirus exposure and HLA in healthy donors. Broader study findings: Among TCR sequences, most were rare, though some public TCRs appeared in many donors.

V dropped 2 bases and J dropped 0 bases, with 9 bases sitting between them. Germline V CDR1 and CDR2: SQVTM, ANQGSEA. The CDR3 is made up of 14 amino acids. The chain joins TRBV29-1 to TRBJ2-3, with D uncertain. The receptor comes from a man between 18 and 29 years old in good health and CMV-seronegative. The sequencing input was PBMCs. The CDR3 protein is CSVESAASTDTQYF. The CDR3 DNA reads as TGCAGCGTTGAATCTGCGGCTAGCACAGATACGCAGTATTTT.